The clone carrying this TCR beta chain was seen only a few times. Its antigen is undetermined. This entry belongs to a study of radiotherapy plus CTLA-4 blockade in lung cancer. Points from the study as a whole: The study found tumor-derived TCR clones expanded in blood after radiotherapy plus ipilimumab.

TCRdb's copy holds only in-frame clones and misses some; the assay was immunoSEQ multiplex PCR. This sample has tens of thousands of clones, with around three quarters found just once. With V trimmed by 4 bases and J by 4 bases, 8 bases remained unmatched. There are 14 residues in the CDR3. The germline CDR1 and CDR2 sequences are GTSNPN and SVGIG (reference sequence). The clonotype originates from a human donor with non-small cell lung cancer whose response to radiotherapy plus ipilimumab could not be evaluated. This sample comprised peripheral blood, obtained from a patient treated with radiotherapy plus ipilimumab. V is TRBV30 and J is TRBJ2-7; 9 bases are a match to TRBD1. The CDR3 bases are TGTGCCTGGAAAAGACAGGGGGTTTTGTACGAGCAGTACTTC. Its protein product is CAWKRQGVLYEQYF.